This T cell receptor (beta chain) was identified during a study of shared T cell receptors in the human thymus. V lost 6 bases and J lost 2, with 11 bases in between. The germline V gene encodes CDR1 SNHLY and CDR2 FYNNEI. CDR3 length: 13 amino acids. Some clones are missing from TCRdb's copy, which holds only in-frame ones; the method was immunoSEQ multiplex PCR. This table has about 660,000 clones, roughly 90% appearing once. This clone was seen just once. The sample also formed part of further work on human thymus T cells. As that study records: Having surgery to correct congenital heart defects, healthy Finnish infants acted as the donors. Resections were taken during corrective heart surgery, and the thymus tissue came from these. There appeared to be biased usage of V and J genes in thymic and blood repertoires. Related research reported highly overlapping thymic repertoires among unrelated individuals.

V is TRBV2 and J is TRBJ2-7; possibly TRBD2 for D (5 bases). The TCR sequence derives from a boy in the first two years of life with a congenital heart defect. Sequencing input: thymocytes. In DNA, the CDR3 is TGTGCCAGCAGACTACTAGTTCCCTACGAGCAGTACTTC. It codes for CASRLLVPYEQYF. The whole variable domain, remainder taken from reference TRBV2 and TRBJ2-7, is EPEVTQTPSHQVTQMGQEVILRCVPISNHLYFYWYRQILGQKVEFLVSFYNNEISEKSEIFDDQFSVERPDGSNFTLKIRSTKLEDSAMYFCASRLLVPYEQYFGPGTRLTVT.